This T cell receptor (beta chain) was recorded in a study of shared clonotypes between healthy human individuals. Notes on the study in general: Clonotype sharing among donors was thought likely to change with sequencing depth.

Libraries were prepared by immunoSEQ multiplex PCR; TCRdb keeps only in-frame clonotypes and omits some of them. This repertoire shows over a million clones, around 76% found once; its top ten account for roughly 1.4%. In regard to this clone: The antigen remains undetermined.

Germline V gene data show CDR1 as SGDLS and CDR2 as YYNGEE. The CDR3 contains 16 residues. Unmatched junction bases numbered 8, after V lost 2 bases and J lost 2 bases. The receptor comes from a man aged 18 to 30 in good health. The chain has TRBV9 and TRBJ2-3; 7 nucleotides line up with TRBD2. The source material was memory CD4+ T cells sorted from blood. This sample's subset: CD45RA-negative fraction. The DNA of the CDR3 is TGTGCCAGCAGCGTCCAGGGAGCGGGAACCACAGATACGCAGTATTTT. Translation gives CASSVQGAGTTDTQYF.